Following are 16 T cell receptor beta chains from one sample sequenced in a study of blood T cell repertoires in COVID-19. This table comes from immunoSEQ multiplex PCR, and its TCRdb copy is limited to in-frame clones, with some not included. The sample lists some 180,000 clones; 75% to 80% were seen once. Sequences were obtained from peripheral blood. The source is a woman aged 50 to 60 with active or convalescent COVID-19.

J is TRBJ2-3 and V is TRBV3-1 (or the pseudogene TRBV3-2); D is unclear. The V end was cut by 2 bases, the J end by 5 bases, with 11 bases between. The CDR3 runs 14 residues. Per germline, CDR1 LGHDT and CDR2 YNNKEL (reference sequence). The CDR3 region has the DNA TGTGCCAGCAGCCAAAACACCCGCCAAGATACGCAGTATTTT. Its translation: CASSQNTRQDTQYF.

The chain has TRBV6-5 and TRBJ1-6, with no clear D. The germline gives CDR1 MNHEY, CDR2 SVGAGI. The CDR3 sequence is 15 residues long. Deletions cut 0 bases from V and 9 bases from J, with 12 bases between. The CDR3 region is CASSYSTGVLSPLHF. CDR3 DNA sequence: TGTGCCAGCAGTTACTCGACCGGGGTCCTTTCACCCCTCCACTTT.

The CDR3 protein is CAWSGLAGNTGELFF. The CDR3 DNA follows: TGTGCCTGGAGTGGACTAGCGGGAAACACCGGGGAGCTGTTTTTT. V and J are TRBV30 and TRBJ2-2; 11 nucleotides line up with TRBD2. The CDR3 is 15 amino acids. In germline, CDR1 is GTSNPN, CDR2 SVGIG (reference sequence). V dropped 1 base and J dropped 2; count of bases not matched to a gene: 0.

CDR3 sequence reads: CASSFPETGGYNSPLHF. The CDR3 DNA follows: TGTGCCAGCAGCTTTCCCGAGACAGGGGGCTATAATTCACCCCTCCACTTT. The genes are TRBV7-9 and TRBJ1-6; 9 nucleotides line up with TRBD1. Germline V CDR1 and CDR2: SEHNR, FQNEAQ (reference sequence). Trimming at V came to 3 bases and at J to 3 bases, leaving 6 bases not matched to a gene. The CDR3 contains 17 residues.

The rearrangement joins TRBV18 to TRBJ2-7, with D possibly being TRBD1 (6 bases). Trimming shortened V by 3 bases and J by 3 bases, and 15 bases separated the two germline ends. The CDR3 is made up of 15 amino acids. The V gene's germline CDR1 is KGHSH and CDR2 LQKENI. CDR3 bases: TGTGCCAGCTCACCTCCACAGGGTGATTACTACGAGCAGTACTTC. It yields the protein CASSPPQGDYYEQYF. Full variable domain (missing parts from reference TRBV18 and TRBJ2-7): NAGVMQNPRHLVRRRGQEARLRCSPMKGHSHVYWYRQLPEEGLKFMVYLQKENIIDESGMPKERFSAEFPKEGPSILRIQQVVRGDSAAYFCASSPPQGDYYEQYFGPGTRLTVT.

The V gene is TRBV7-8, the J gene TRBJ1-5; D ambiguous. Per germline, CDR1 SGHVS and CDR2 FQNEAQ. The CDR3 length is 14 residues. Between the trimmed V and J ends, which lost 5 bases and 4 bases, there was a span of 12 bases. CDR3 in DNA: TGTGCCAGCAGCGGGTTAACTAAAAATCAGCCCCAGCATTTT. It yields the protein CASSGLTKNQPQHF.

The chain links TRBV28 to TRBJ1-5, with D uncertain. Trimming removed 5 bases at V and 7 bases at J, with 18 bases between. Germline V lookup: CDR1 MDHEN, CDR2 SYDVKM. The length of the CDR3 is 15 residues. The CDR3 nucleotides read TGTGCCAGCAGTGGGGTCTGGGAGGGCGGCCAGCCCCAGCATTTT. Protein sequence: CASSGVWEGGQPQHF.

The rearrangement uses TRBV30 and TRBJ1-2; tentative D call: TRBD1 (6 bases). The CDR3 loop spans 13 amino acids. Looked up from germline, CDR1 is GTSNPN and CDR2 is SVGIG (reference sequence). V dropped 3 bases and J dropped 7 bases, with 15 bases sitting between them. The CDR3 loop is CAWSPLGGGGYTF. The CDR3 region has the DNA TGTGCCTGGAGCCCATTAGGGGGTGGTGGCTACACCTTC.

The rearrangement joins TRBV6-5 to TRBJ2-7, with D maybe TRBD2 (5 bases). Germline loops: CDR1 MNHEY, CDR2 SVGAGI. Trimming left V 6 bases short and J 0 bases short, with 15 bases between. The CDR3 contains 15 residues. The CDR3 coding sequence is TGTGCCAGCAGGAGGGTGGTCCTAAGCTCCTACGAGCAGTACTTC. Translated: CASRRVVLSSYEQYF.

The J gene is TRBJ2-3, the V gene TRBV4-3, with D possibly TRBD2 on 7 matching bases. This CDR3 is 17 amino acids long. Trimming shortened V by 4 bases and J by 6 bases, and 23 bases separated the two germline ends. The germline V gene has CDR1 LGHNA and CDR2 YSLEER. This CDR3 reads CASSLRSGGALGDTQYF. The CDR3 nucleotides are TGCGCCAGCAGCCTAAGAAGTGGGGGGGCCCTCGGTGATACGCAGTATTTT.

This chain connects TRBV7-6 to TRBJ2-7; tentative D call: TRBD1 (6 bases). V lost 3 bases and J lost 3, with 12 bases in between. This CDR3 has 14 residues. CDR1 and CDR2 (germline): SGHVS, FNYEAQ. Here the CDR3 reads CASSLGTTGYEQYF. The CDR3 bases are TGTGCCAGCAGCTTGGGGACAACTGGCTACGAGCAGTACTTC.

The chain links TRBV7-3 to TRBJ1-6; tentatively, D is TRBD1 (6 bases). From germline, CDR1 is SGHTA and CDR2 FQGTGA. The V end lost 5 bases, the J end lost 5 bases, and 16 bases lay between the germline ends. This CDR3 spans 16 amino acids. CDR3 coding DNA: TGTGCCAGCAGCCTAAACGGACAGCAGAATAATTCACCCCTCCACTTT. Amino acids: CASSLNGQQNNSPLHF. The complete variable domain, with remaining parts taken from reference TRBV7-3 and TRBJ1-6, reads GAGVSQTPSNKVTEKGKYVELRCDPISGHTALYWYRQSLGQGPEFLIYFQGTGAADDSGLPNDRFFAVRPEGSVSTLKIQRTERGDSAVYLCASSLNGQQNNSPLHFGNGTRLTVT.

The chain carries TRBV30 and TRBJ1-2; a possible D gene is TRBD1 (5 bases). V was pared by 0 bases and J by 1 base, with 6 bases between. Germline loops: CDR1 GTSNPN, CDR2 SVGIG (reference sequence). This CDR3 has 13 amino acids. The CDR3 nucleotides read TGTGCCTGGAGTGTAGACAGTAACTATGGCTACACCTTC. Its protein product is CAWSVDSNYGYTF.

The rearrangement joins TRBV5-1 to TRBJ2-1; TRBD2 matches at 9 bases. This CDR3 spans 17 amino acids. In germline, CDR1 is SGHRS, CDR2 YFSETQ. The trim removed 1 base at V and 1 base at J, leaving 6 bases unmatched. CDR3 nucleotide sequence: TGCGCCAGCAGCTTGATTCCTAGCGGGATGTCCTACAATGAGCAGTTCTTC. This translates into CASSLIPSGMSYNEQFF.

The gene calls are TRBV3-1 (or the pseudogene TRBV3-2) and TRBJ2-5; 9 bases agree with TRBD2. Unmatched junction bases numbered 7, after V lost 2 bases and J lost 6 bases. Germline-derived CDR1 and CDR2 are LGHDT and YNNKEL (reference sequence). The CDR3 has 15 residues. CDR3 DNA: TGTGCCAGCAGCCAACAGCGGGGGGTCCCAAAGACCCAGTACTTC. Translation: CASSQQRGVPKTQYF.

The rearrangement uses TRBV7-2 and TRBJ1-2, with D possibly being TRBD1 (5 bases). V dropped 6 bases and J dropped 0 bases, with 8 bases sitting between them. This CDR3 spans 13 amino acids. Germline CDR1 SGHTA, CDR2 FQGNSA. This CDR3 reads CASSRRANYGYTF. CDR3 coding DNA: TGTGCCAGCAGTCGCAGGGCTAACTATGGCTACACCTTC.